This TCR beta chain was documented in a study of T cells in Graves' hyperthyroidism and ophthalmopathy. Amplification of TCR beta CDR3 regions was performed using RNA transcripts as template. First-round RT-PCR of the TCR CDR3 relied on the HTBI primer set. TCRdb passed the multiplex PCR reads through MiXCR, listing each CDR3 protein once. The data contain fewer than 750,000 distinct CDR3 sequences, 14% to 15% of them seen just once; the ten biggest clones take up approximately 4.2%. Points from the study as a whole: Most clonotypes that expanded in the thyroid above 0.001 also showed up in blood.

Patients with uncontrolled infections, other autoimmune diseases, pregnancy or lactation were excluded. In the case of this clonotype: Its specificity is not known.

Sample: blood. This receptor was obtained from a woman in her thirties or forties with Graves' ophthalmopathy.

Here the CDR3 reads CSASRLADSYEQYF. The CDR3 DNA sequence: TGCAGTGCTAGCAGACTAGCGGACTCCTACGAGCAGTACTTC. The chain uses TRBV20-1 and TRBJ2-7; 9 bases align to TRBD2. V was pared by 3 bases and J by 0 bases, with 3 bases of the junction left unmatched. The CDR3 has 14 residues. The germline V gene has CDR1 DFQATT and CDR2 SNEGSKA (reference sequence).